This entry is about one TCR beta chain. What it binds is not known. Only healthy Caucasians were included as donors. A universal primer site was added by template switching, and unique molecular identifiers were carried by the cDNA. TCRdb reprocessed the 5' RACE reads via MiXCR and lists one record per CDR3 protein. The sample contains 700,000 to 950,000 distinct CDR3 sequences, roughly an eighth of which appear only once. The sample belongs to a study of identical twins. Broader study findings: Rather than following the same donors, the conclusions depended on cross-sectional statistical analysis. The models systematically underestimated how much out-of-frame TCR alpha was shared in monozygotic twins.

These data also featured in a second study, about yellow fever vaccine responses in identical twins.

The receptor was derived from a young woman in good health. Source material: PBMCs.

In DNA, the CDR3 is TGCGCCAGCAGCTTACCAGTTTTGAGCTCCTACAATGAGCAGTTCTTC. This gives the protein CASSLPVLSSYNEQFF. The chain is built from TRBV5-1 and TRBJ2-1, with D hard to call. V was pared by 2 bases and J by 0 bases, with 12 bases between. Germline CDR1 SGHRS, CDR2 YFSETQ. CDR3 length: 16 residues.